This section outlines one TCR beta chain sequence together with its context. Its antigen is as yet unknown. This sample is part of a study of OX40 agonist ivuxolimab in advanced cancers. Study at large: Ivuxolimab, an antibody acting as an agonist of OX40 (CD134), was used to treat patients. There were three patients with partial responses, one having hepatocellular carcinoma and two cutaneous melanoma.

The study, taken as a whole, reports: At 0.1 to 3.0 mg/kg, clonal expansion of CD4+ and CD8+ blood T cells had occurred by week 6. Researchers did not determine the expanded peripheral T cells' antigen specificity.

Using immunoSEQ multiplex PCR, the repertoire was profiled, and TCRdb retains in-frame clones only, with some absent. The repertoire includes tens of thousands of clones, roughly 84% of them detected once, and approximately 1.2% sits in the top ten. The CDR3 has 15 amino acids. Germline CDR1 and CDR2: SGHNT and YYREEE (reference sequence). V shed 3 bases and J shed 3 bases, with 15 bases lying between them. The genes are TRBV5-4 and TRBJ1-2; possibly TRBD1 for D (6 bases). The sequence was collected from an adult with an advanced solid tumor such as melanoma, head and neck, liver or kidney cancer. Sequenced here: CD4+ or CD8+ T cells sorted from blood, sampled in a trial of the OX40 agonist ivuxolimab. DNA for the CDR3: TGTGCCAGCAGCTCCGACGGGGGCTCTGACTATGGCTACACCTTC. It encodes CASSSDGGSDYGYTF.